What follows are 16 T cell receptor beta chains derived from one specimen sequenced in a study of post-analysis software for immune sequencing data. Study-level findings and limits: TRBV5-6, TRBV5-1 and TRBV20-1 belonged to a set of roughly 5 TRBV segments that were more frequent in patients than controls.

Their cognate antigens are unknown. Sequencing libraries made from TCR beta cDNA carried unique molecular identifiers. TCRdb re-analysed the PCR reads in MiXCR, keeping a single row per CDR3 protein. This repertoire shows over 700,000 distinct CDR3 sequences, 25% to 30% found once; its top ten account for roughly 0.57%. Sequencing input: blood. These receptors came from a girl under 18 with multiple sclerosis.

This clonotype was seen a handful of times. V gene TRBV6-5 combines with J gene TRBJ2-7; weak D call: TRBD2 (6 bases). This CDR3 region has 16 residues. Germline loops: CDR1 MNHEY, CDR2 SVGAGI. Trimming left V 5 bases short and J 1 base short, with 18 bases between. CDR3 bases: TGTGCCAGCAGTGGGACCCACTCGGGAGAGTCCTACGAGCAGTACTTC. Encoded protein: CASSGTHSGESYEQYF.

At least ten counts were recorded for this clonotype. V and J are TRBV10-3 and TRBJ2-1; TRBD2 matches 12 bases. CDR1 is ENHRY and CDR2 is SYGVKD in the germline V gene. The CDR3 covers 16 residues. The junction had 8 bases not matched to a gene; V was cut back by 3 bases and J by 8 bases. CDR3 loop: CAISDSSGGALDEQFF. CDR3 nucleotides: TGTGCCATCAGTGATTCTAGCGGGGGGGCCCTAGATGAGCAGTTCTTC.

The gene calls are TRBV10-3 and TRBJ2-3; 10 bases fit TRBD1. The CDR3 is made up of 15 amino acids. CDR1 and CDR2 from the germline V gene are ENHRY and SYGVKD. V trimming: 7 bases; J trimming: 3 bases; junction bases outside the gene matches: 7. CDR3 protein: CAINPTGGLTDTQYF. The CDR3 DNA reads TGTGCCATCAATCCGACAGGGGGCCTGACAGATACGCAGTATTTT.

The chain joins TRBV15 to TRBJ2-1; tentatively, D is TRBD2 (5 bases). Germline loops: CDR1 LNHNV, CDR2 YYDKDF (reference sequence). This CDR3 has 14 residues. Trimming removed 0 bases at V and 10 bases at J, with 13 bases between. CDR3 region: CATSRELASGEQFF. CDR3 bases: TGTGCCACCAGCAGAGAGCTGGCTTCGGGGGAGCAGTTCTTC.

V gene TRBV7-2 combines with J gene TRBJ2-1; perhaps D is TRBD1 or TRBD2 (6 bases each). Germline V gene data show CDR1 as SGHTA and CDR2 as FQGNSA. The V gene lost 5 bases and the J gene lost 3 bases, with 17 bases spanning the gap. This CDR3 is 16 amino acids long. The DNA of the CDR3 is TGTGCCAGCAGCCTAACGAGGGGGGTGGTCTACAATGAGCAGTTCTTC. It translates to CASSLTRGVVYNEQFF.

This clonotype has only one observation. The DNA for the CDR3 is TGTGCCAGCAGTGAAGTCGGGGGAAACACCATATATTTT. Residues: CASSEVGGNTIYF. V is TRBV2 and J is TRBJ1-3; D ambiguous. CDR1 and CDR2 (germline): SNHLY, FYNNEI. V was trimmed by 1 base and J by 4 bases, leaving 5 bases between them. CDR3 length: 13 residues.

The chain joins TRBV3-1 to TRBJ2-1; 10 nucleotides align to TRBD2. Germline CDR1 LGHDT, CDR2 YNNKEL (reference sequence). CDR3 length: 18 residues. Losses at the gene ends were 0 bases for V and 4 bases for J; bases not matched to a gene: 9. The CDR3 is CASSQEGRLAGRYNEQFF. CDR3 coding DNA: TGTGCCAGCAGCCAAGAGGGGAGACTAGCGGGTCGGTACAATGAGCAGTTCTTC.

The rearrangement joins TRBV5-1 to TRBJ2-2; D is unresolved. The V gene lost 2 bases and the J gene lost 0 bases, with 8 bases spanning the gap. This CDR3 has 15 amino acids. Germline lookup yields CDR1 SGHRS and CDR2 YFSETQ. CDR3 DNA sequence: TGCGCCAGCAGCTTTAGTACAGCGAACACCGGGGAGCTGTTTTTT. Translating it yields CASSFSTANTGELFF.

Turning to this clonotype: Relative to the germline gene, one junction end is altered; a read error may explain this. The chain combines TRBV27 with TRBJ1-4, with TRBD1 as a possible D gene (6 bases). The CDR3 has 15 residues. Germline lookup yields CDR1 MNHEY and CDR2 SMNVEV (reference sequence). The CDR3 region is CASSARGGTNGKLFF. The CDR3, as DNA: TGTGCCAGCAGTGCCCGAGGGGGAACTAATGGAAAACTGTTTTTT.

This clonotype has only a few counts. This chain links TRBV4-1 with TRBJ2-2; D unresolved. The CDR3 extends over 16 amino acids. The germline V gene encodes CDR1 MGHRA and CDR2 YSYEKL. V was pared by 1 base and J by 8 bases, with 17 bases between. As DNA, the CDR3 is TGCGCCAGCAGCCAAGTAGATATGGGTTTTACGGGGGAGCTGTTTTTT. Its protein is CASSQVDMGFTGELFF.

This clonotype was observed a few times. This rearrangement joins TRBV4-3 to TRBJ2-1; 8 positions match TRBD1. The V and J ends lost 4 bases and 5 bases, in that order; junction bases with no gene match: 4. Germline V gene lookup returns CDR1 LGHNA and CDR2 YSLEER. The CDR3 is 14 amino acids. DNA for the CDR3: TGCGCCAGCAGCCGAGAGGACAGGGACAATGAGCAGTTCTTC. It yields the protein CASSREDRDNEQFF.

In DNA form, the CDR3 reads TGTGCCAGCAGCTTAGGGCAGCTGGGGACTAATGAAAAACTGTTTTTT. Its protein is CASSLGQLGTNEKLFF. V is TRBV7-2 and J is TRBJ1-4; no definite D call. V lost 1 base and J lost 2, with 11 bases in between. The CDR3 runs 16 residues. In germline, CDR1 is SGHTA, CDR2 FQGNSA. The whole variable domain, filled in from reference TRBV7-2 and TRBJ1-4, reads GAGVSQSPSNKVTEKGKDVELRCDPISGHTALYWYRQSLGQGLEFLIYFQGNSAPDKSGLPSDRFSAERTGGSVSTLTIQRTQQEDSAVYLCASSLGQLGTNEKLFFGSGTQLSVL.

This clonotype was observed many times. The chain recombines TRBV2 with TRBJ2-1, with D perhaps TRBD2 (5 bases). The CDR3 spans 11 residues. Germline CDR1 and CDR2: SNHLY and FYNNEI. V was pared by 4 bases and J by 7 bases, with 5 bases between. The CDR3 DNA sequence: TGTGCCAGCAGTGCGGGAAATGAGCAGTTCTTC. Translated, it gives CASSAGNEQFF.

This clonotype has just one count. The chain employs TRBV2 and TRBJ1-5, with 7 bases identical to TRBD1. V shed 6 bases and J 4 bases; nucleotides not matched to a gene: 12. This CDR3 contains 16 residues. Per the germline V gene, CDR1 is SNHLY and CDR2 is FYNNEI. The CDR3 here is CASSRTGTAPNQPQHF. The CDR3 DNA reads TGTGCCAGCAGCCGAACTGGGACAGCTCCGAATCAGCCCCAGCATTTT.

There are a few counts of this clonotype. The V call is TRBV11-2, the J call TRBJ2-1; 9 bases map to TRBD1. CDR1 and CDR2 from the germline V gene are SGHAT and FQNNGV. Unmatched junction bases numbered 11, after V lost 6 bases and J lost 8 bases. This CDR3 is built from 15 residues. CDR3 coding DNA: TGTGCCAGCAGGTCCGGGACAGGGCTTATGGATGAGCAGTTCTTC. Its protein is CASRSGTGLMDEQFF.

V usage is TRBV6-5 and J usage is TRBJ2-6; possible D gene TRBD2, 6 bases. This CDR3 region has 16 residues. The V and J ends lost 5 bases and 1 base respectively, with 12 bases between them. CDR1 is MNHEY, CDR2 SVGAGI, per germline. For the CDR3, the DNA is TGTGCCAGCAGTCCCGCTGGGGGGTCTGGGGCCAACGTCCTGACTTTC. This sequence encodes CASSPAGGSGANVLTF.